The 29 T cell receptor beta chains below all came from one sample that was sequenced in a study of T cell changes during pregnancy in multiple sclerosis. Clones were read by immunoSEQ multiplex PCR, and TCRdb kept only the in-frame ones, dropping some. The sample shows about 66,000 clones, around 90% of them seen only once. The source was CD8+ T cells from peripheral blood mononuclear cells, collected before pregnancy. The receptors here all came from a female donor with multiple sclerosis, enrolled in a pregnancy study.

This clone was counted between two and nine times. The rearrangement links TRBV6-5 to TRBJ1-2; 8 positions match TRBD1. This CDR3 spans 16 amino acids. From germline, CDR1 is MNHEY and CDR2 SVGAGI. After removal of 0 bases from V and 3 bases from J, the junction contained 6 bases not matched to a gene. CDR3 protein: CASSYSPGQADYGYTF. CDR3 sequence (DNA): TGTGCCAGCAGTTACTCGCCGGGACAGGCGGACTATGGCTACACCTTC.

V is TRBV19 and J is TRBJ2-7, with D maybe TRBD1 (6 bases). Trimming shortened V by 3 bases and J by 4 bases, and 7 bases separated the two germline ends. Germline CDR1 LNHDA, CDR2 SQIVND (reference sequence). The CDR3 runs to 12 residues. As DNA, the CDR3 is TGTGCCAGTAGTATGGGGACATACGAGCAGTACTTC. This gives the protein CASSMGTYEQYF.

The chain has TRBV9 and TRBJ1-2; D uncertain. The CDR3 consists of 14 residues. V shed 7 bases and J shed 2 bases, with 15 bases lying between them. Germline V gene sequence: CDR1 SGDLS, CDR2 YYNGEE. CDR3 DNA sequence: TGTGCCAGCCGCTTTGAGGGAGGGAACTATGGCTACACCTTC. Translation gives CASRFEGGNYGYTF.

This clone was counted between two and nine times. The V call is TRBV9, the J call TRBJ1-1, with D unclear. Trimming stripped 2 bases from V and 0 bases from J, with 11 bases between. This CDR3 has 15 amino acids. The germline gives CDR1 SGDLS, CDR2 YYNGEE. The CDR3 is CASSVPTGLNTEAFF. The CDR3 coding sequence is TGTGCCAGCAGCGTCCCAACGGGGTTGAACACTGAAGCTTTCTTT.

This clone was recorded only once. This chain links TRBV29-1 with TRBJ2-2, with 8 bases identical to TRBD1. The germline V gene encodes CDR1 SQVTM and CDR2 ANQGSEA. This CDR3 spans 14 amino acids. Losses at the gene ends were 2 bases for V and 4 bases for J; bases not matched to a gene: 3. CDR3 nucleotides: TGCAGCGTTGAACAGGGGGCAGGCACCGGGGAGCTGTTTTTT. The encoded protein is CSVEQGAGTGELFF.

The chain has TRBV27 and TRBJ2-5; D may be TRBD2 (7 bases). The V gene lost 2 bases and the J gene lost 7 bases, with 14 bases spanning the gap. CDR3 length: 14 residues. CDR1 is MNHEY, CDR2 SMNVEV, per germline (reference sequence). CDR3 in amino acids: CASSLLGGPVTQYF. CDR3 coding DNA: TGTGCCAGCAGTTTACTCGGGGGGCCTGTGACCCAGTACTTC.

The rearrangement links TRBV2 to TRBJ2-3, with TRBD1 identical over 11 bases. This CDR3 contains 14 residues. With 7 bases clipped from V and 4 bases from J, the junction kept 4 bases outside the gene matches. Germline V CDR1 and CDR2: SNHLY, FYNNEI. DNA for the CDR3: TGTGCCAGCACTGGGACAGGGGGACCAGATACGCAGTATTTT. Translated, it gives CASTGTGGPDTQYF.

This rearrangement joins TRBV5-5 to TRBJ2-1; 7 nucleotides line up with TRBD1. Germline V gene sequence: CDR1 SGHKS, CDR2 YYEKEE (reference sequence). V lost 0 bases, J lost 3 bases, and 6 bases stayed unmatched. There are 16 residues in the CDR3. The DNA for the CDR3 is TGTGCCAGCAGCTTGGATGCCAGGGGGATCTACAATGAGCAGTTCTTC. This translates into CASSLDARGIYNEQFF. The full variable domain, in which reference TRBV5-5 and TRBJ2-1 provide the parts outside the CDR3, is DAGVTQSPTHLIKTRGQQVTLRCSPISGHKSVSWYQQVLGQGPQFIFQYYEKEERGRGNFPDRFSARQFPNYSSELNVNALLLGDSALYLCASSLDARGIYNEQFFGPGTRLTVL.

J is TRBJ2-2 and V is TRBV30; the match to TRBD2 covers 7 bases. Per the germline V gene, CDR1 is GTSNPN and CDR2 is SVGIG (reference sequence). This CDR3 spans 14 amino acids. V lost 5 bases and J lost 1; bases outside the gene matches: 4. CDR3 nucleotides: TGTGCCTGGTCCAGCGGGGTGAACACCGGGGAGCTGTTTTTT. This sequence encodes CAWSSGVNTGELFF.

This clone was observed once. In DNA form, the CDR3 reads TGCAGCGTGTCGAACAGGGAGCGGAACGACGAGCAGTACTTC. Its translation: CSVSNRERNDEQYF. The V gene is TRBV29-1, the J gene TRBJ2-7; a weak D match, TRBD1 (6 bases). Germline CDR1 and CDR2: SQVTM and ANQGSEA. V lost 6 bases to trimming and J lost 5 bases, with 20 bases between them. The CDR3 is made up of 14 amino acids.

The chain couples TRBV27 to TRBJ1-2, with TRBD1 identical over 9 bases. Per germline, CDR1 MNHEY and CDR2 SMNVEV (reference sequence). The trim removed 5 bases at V and 4 bases at J, leaving 8 bases unmatched. This CDR3 contains 15 residues. The CDR3 sequence: CASSLSTGGAYGYTF. The CDR3, as DNA: TGTGCCAGCAGTCTCTCAACAGGGGGCGCCTATGGCTACACCTTC.

The count of this clone is one. V usage is TRBV23-1 and J usage is TRBJ2-1; D is uncertain. TRBV23-1 is an ORF for which the function is uncertain. The CDR3 contains 15 residues. The V and J ends lost 4 bases and 5 bases respectively, with 15 bases between them. For the CDR3, the DNA is TGCGCCAGCAGTCTAGCCCCGGATGCGGACAATGAGCAGTTCTTC. Residues: CASSLAPDADNEQFF.

This clone was observed a few times. The chain joins TRBV27 to TRBJ1-6, with TRBD1 matching 9 bases. V lost 5 bases and J lost 10; bases outside the gene matches: 6. CDR3 length: 14 residues. The germline V gene encodes CDR1 MNHEY and CDR2 SMNVEV (reference sequence). The CDR3 loop is CASSLGQGFSPLHF. For the CDR3, the DNA is TGTGCCAGCAGTCTCGGACAGGGGTTCTCACCCCTCCACTTT.

This clone came up once. The genes are TRBV6-1 and TRBJ2-5; TRBD1 aligns across 8 bases. Trimming cost V 1 base and J 5 bases; bases outside gene matches: 12. Per germline, CDR1 MNHNS and CDR2 SASEGT. This CDR3 spans 17 amino acids. The CDR3 DNA reads TGTGCCAGCAGTGAAGACCTGTTGGGCAGGGGGCAGGAGACCCAGTACTTC. Its protein is CASSEDLLGRGQETQYF.

V is TRBV6-1 and J is TRBJ2-7; D call uncertain. The ends were cut back, 3 bases at V and 2 bases at J, with 5 bases in the middle. From germline, CDR1 is MNHNS and CDR2 SASEGT. This CDR3 comprises 12 residues. The CDR3 nucleotides read TGTGCCAGCAGTGATGCTACCTACGAGCAGTACTTC. Its protein product is CASSDATYEQYF.

The chain has TRBV30 and TRBJ2-1; TRBD2 matches 8 bases. Per the germline V gene, CDR1 is GTSNPN and CDR2 is SVGIG (reference sequence). The V segment lost 2 bases and the J segment 3 bases; nucleotides outside the gene matches: 9. This CDR3 spans 16 amino acids. CDR3: CAWSHTLSGGYNEQFF. CDR3 nucleotide sequence: TGTGCCTGGAGTCATACTCTAAGCGGGGGCTACAATGAGCAGTTCTTC.

The chain joins TRBV5-6 to TRBJ1-2, with D perhaps matching TRBD1 (6 bases). V was clipped by 3 bases and J by 3 bases, with 18 bases between them. Germline values: CDR1 SGHDT, CDR2 YYEEEE. This CDR3 spans 16 amino acids. The CDR3 reads CASSSTPLRGDYGYTF. In nucleotides, the CDR3 is TGTGCCAGCAGCTCCACTCCTCTCAGGGGCGACTATGGCTACACCTTC.

The rearrangement uses TRBV7-6 and TRBJ2-7; D is perhaps TRBD1 (6 bases). The germline CDR1 and CDR2 sequences are SGHVS and FNYEAQ. CDR3 size: 14 residues. Trimming cost V 5 bases and J 0 bases, with 11 bases left between them. CDR3 sequence reads: CASSPGHSSYEQYF. The DNA of the CDR3 is TGTGCCAGCAGCCCGGGACATAGCTCCTACGAGCAGTACTTC.

The chain combines TRBV27 with TRBJ1-2, with 12 bases fitting TRBD1. V trimming: 5 bases; J trimming: 6 bases; junction bases outside the gene matches: 10. Germline V lookup: CDR1 MNHEY, CDR2 SMNVEV (reference sequence). The CDR3 runs to 16 residues. The CDR3 region is CASSPGPGQGADGYTF. The CDR3 region has the DNA TGTGCCAGCAGTCCAGGACCGGGACAGGGGGCCGATGGCTACACCTTC.

This chain uses TRBV9 with TRBJ2-5; D might be TRBD2 (7 bases). Germline V gene lookup returns CDR1 SGDLS and CDR2 YYNGEE. V lost 0 bases to trimming and J lost 5 bases, with 17 bases between them. The CDR3 has 16 amino acids. CDR3 region: CASSVEGGGSGETQYF. As DNA, the CDR3 is TGTGCCAGCAGCGTAGAAGGCGGGGGCTCAGGCGAGACCCAGTACTTC.

J is TRBJ2-7 and V is TRBV9; D gene unclear. Germline assignment: CDR1 SGDLS and CDR2 YYNGEE. The CDR3 is made up of 13 amino acids. V was pared by 0 bases and J by 6 bases, with 10 bases between. CDR3 protein: CASSVEVSGEQYF. DNA for the CDR3: TGTGCCAGCAGCGTAGAAGTTTCCGGCGAGCAGTACTTC.

The genes are TRBV7-6 and TRBJ1-1; 7 bases fit TRBD1. With 3 bases clipped from V and 2 bases from J, the junction kept 6 bases outside the gene matches. Germline assignment: CDR1 SGHVS and CDR2 FNYEAQ. The CDR3 is 15 amino acids. CDR3 nucleotide sequence: TGTGCCAGCAGCTTGTCGACAGGGACTAACACTGAAGCTTTCTTT. It yields the protein CASSLSTGTNTEAFF.

The chain links TRBV5-6 to TRBJ2-7; D is possibly TRBD1 (5 bases). The CDR3 extends over 13 amino acids. Germline V CDR1 and CDR2: SGHDT, YYEEEE. V dropped 3 bases and J dropped 0 bases, with 7 bases sitting between them. As DNA, the CDR3 is TGTGCCAGCAGCTGGACATCCTCCTACGAGCAGTACTTC. It codes for CASSWTSSYEQYF. Combining the CDR3 with reference TRBV5-6 and TRBJ2-7 gives the whole variable domain DAGVTQSPTHLIKTRGQQVTLRCSPKSGHDTVSWYQQALGQGPQFIFQYYEEEERQRGNFPDRFSGHQFPNYSSELNVNALLLGDSALYLCASSWTSSYEQYFGPGTRLTVT.

The rearrangement joins TRBV7-6 to TRBJ2-1; 8 bases map to TRBD2. The trim removed 3 bases at V and 6 bases at J, leaving 13 bases unmatched. Germline V gene data show CDR1 as SGHVS and CDR2 as FNYEAQ. The CDR3 length is 17 residues. CDR3 in amino acids: CASSFTGGPVPGNEQFF. The CDR3 DNA reads as TGTGCCAGCAGCTTTACGGGGGGGCCCGTTCCGGGCAATGAGCAGTTCTTC.

J is TRBJ2-7 and V is TRBV19; maybe TRBD1 (5 bases). The germline V gene encodes CDR1 LNHDA and CDR2 SQIVND (reference sequence). The V end lost 4 bases, the J end lost 3 bases, and 10 bases lay between the germline ends. The CDR3 runs to 13 residues. DNA of the CDR3: TGTGCCAGTAGTAGATCTGACAGCTACGAGCAGTACTTC. This encodes CASSRSDSYEQYF.

V is TRBV4-1 and J is TRBJ2-7, with D perhaps TRBD1 (5 bases). The CDR3 loop spans 14 amino acids. With 0 bases removed from V and 6 bases from J, the gap between germline ends came to 12 bases. CDR1 MGHRA and CDR2 YSYEKL come from the germline V gene. CDR3 protein: CASSQEQDPSEQYF. CDR3 DNA: TGCGCCAGCAGCCAAGAACAGGACCCTAGCGAGCAGTACTTC.

The rearrangement links TRBV9 to TRBJ2-2, with D possibly matching TRBD1 (6 bases). Germline-derived CDR1 and CDR2 are SGDLS and YYNGEE. V was cut by 4 bases and J by 6 bases, with 22 bases left in between. This CDR3 has 17 amino acids. This CDR3 reads CASSPGTSGPLAGELFF. DNA for the CDR3: TGTGCCAGCAGCCCTGGGACATCAGGGCCCCTGGCCGGGGAGCTGTTTTTT. The complete variable domain, with remaining parts taken from reference TRBV9 and TRBJ2-2, reads DSGVTQTPKHLITATGQRVTLRCSPRSGDLSVYWYQQSLDQGLQFLIQYYNGEERAKGNILERFSAQQFPDLHSELNLSSLELGDSALYFCASSPGTSGPLAGELFFGEGSRLTVL.

The CDR3 protein is CASSTQGSVYNEQFF. For the CDR3, the DNA is TGTGCCAGCAGTACACAGGGATCGGTGTACAATGAGCAGTTCTTC. This chain connects TRBV6-6 to TRBJ2-1; possibly TRBD1 for D (6 bases). The CDR3 is made up of 15 amino acids. Trimming took 5 bases from V and 4 from J, leaving 15 bases between them. Germline V CDR1 and CDR2: MNHNY, SVGAGI (reference sequence).

The V and J genes are TRBV7-9 and TRBJ1-1; 7 nucleotides align to TRBD1. This CDR3 has 15 residues. The germline V gene has CDR1 SEHNR and CDR2 FQNEAQ (reference sequence). Trimming at V came to 5 bases and at J to 1 base, leaving 7 bases not matched to a gene. This CDR3 reads CASSPRGRRNTEAFF. The CDR3 DNA follows: TGTGCCAGCAGCCCCAGGGGGAGGAGGAACACTGAAGCTTTCTTT.